This T cell receptor beta chain was sequenced during a study of cytomegalovirus exposure and HLA in healthy donors (dated by TCRdb to about 2017). A note on the overall study: An earlier analysis of around 600 of the donors reported about 250 Gb of sequence data and 120 million or so unique TCR beta sequences from roughly 180 million T cells. In a later analysis, previously published TCR beta repertoires from 666 donors were re-analyzed and high-resolution HLA genotyping was added so that TCR occurrence patterns could be studied. In a later genetic analysis, genome-wide SNP genotypes for about three fifths of the roughly 670 donors were used, and that subset was treated as a discovery cohort. In addition to the first cohort of 666 subjects, a separate validation cohort of 120 different subjects was used. Roughly five DR-DQ haplotypes were handled as single units for association and clustering, since linkage in the cohort was strong. Class I and class II HLA loci were covered by the typing at four-digit resolution. Across around 400 genotyped donors of the cohort, an average of about 240,000 unique TCR beta nucleotide sequences per donor were sequenced, and 15% to 20% of those sequences were non-productive. The number of donors typed differed by locus, with about 629-630 for A, B, C, DRB1 and DQB1, roughly 520 for DQA1, approximately 580 for DPA1, and over 400 for DPB1. Every repertoire in the discovery cohort had been generated on one and the same sequencing platform. The study was designed to test whether signatures of past pathogen exposure could be identified by cataloging public T cell receptors. The later analysis used no new phenotypic data to find candidate immune exposures, relying instead on TCR beta sequences and their occurrence across donors. The genetic ancestry cluster associated with self-reported Caucasian donors included around four fifths of the 398 genotyped donors. An early release that covered some 630 HLA-typed donors contained approximately 300 gigabases of sequencing data and about 93 million unique TCR sequences. The study profiled the T cell repertoires of hundreds of subjects by immunosequencing and related them to cytomegalovirus serostatus. To predict cytomegalovirus infection status, the study combined high-throughput TCR immunosequencing, statistical association of individual TCRs with disease status, and machine learning. Donor age, sex, ethnicity and CMV serostatus were collected together with the repertoire data. An earlier analysis of 500 to 650 of the donors applied high-throughput TCR beta sequencing to assess whether each TCR beta V gene segment acted as functional or pseudogenic.

Library preparation used the immunoSEQ multiplex PCR assay. A mixture of 60 forward primers for TCR Vbeta segments and 13 reverse primers for TCR Jbeta segments was used in the multiplex PCR. Amplification of the CDR3 region of rearranged TCR beta genes was performed with a multiplex PCR assay on genomic DNA. Amplified TCR beta libraries were sequenced as 87-base-pair reads on the Illumina HiSeq System. On the study's bioinformatics: A later analysis tallied about 77 million unique TCR beta chains across the 666 repertoires, and about 12 million of those chains were shared by two or more donors. Raw reads were error-corrected and collapsed into unique sequences with a nearest-neighbor algorithm that merged closely related sequences to remove PCR and sequencing errors. CDR3 sequences were aligned to IMGT reference sequences to assign V, D and J gene segments. For a sequence to be retained, at least a six-nucleotide match to both a V gene segment and a J gene segment was required. Rearrangements were called productive when the CDR3 lacked stop codons and stayed in frame with V and J; all others were non-productive. Following IMGT convention, CDR3 was defined as the stretch from the second conserved V-encoded cysteine to the conserved J-encoded phenylalanine. Sequences without an unambiguous match to a single V gene segment were excluded from the earlier analysis of about 640 of the donors. An earlier analysis of 587 of the donors classified V segments as functional when productive rearrangements were above 56.7% and as segregating when the standard deviation between donors was above 5%. To diagnose cytomegalovirus status from the catalog of TCR beta chain sequences, a statistical classification framework was built. A later analysis assigned V and J genes by comparing TCR nucleotide sequences with IMGT/GENE-DB human TR gene sequences. Using the TCRdist pipeline, a later analysis assigned CDR3 sequences along with most-parsimonious VDJ recombination scenarios. In a later analysis, each TCR beta chain was defined by its CDR3 amino acid sequence together with its V-gene family, and reads without a unique V-gene family were excluded. In a later analysis, 450 to 600 highly shared, low-generation-probability nucleotide sequences were removed to address suspected cross-contamination and a sequencing artifact. A later analysis calculated a clonal expansion index for each public chain from normalized within-repertoire ranks of inferred template counts. In a later analysis, generation probabilities were computed with a VDJ recombination model fitted to out-of-frame rearrangements, and the resulting probabilities were checked against IGoR. In a later analysis, hypergeometric tests were used to score TCR-TCR, TCR-HLA and TCR-CMV co-occurrence, with a repertoire-size bias correction applied to TCR pairs. To estimate false discovery rates, a later analysis permuted the HLA or CMV assignments 20 times. In a later analysis, co-occurring TCRs were grouped with DBSCAN, and TCRdist sequence similarity was added when clustering was performed within HLA-allele-positive subsets. For co-occurrence clustering, repertoires with fewer than 30,000 or more than 120,000 public chains were excluded, along with a handful of repertoires with anomalous nucleotide sharing. TCRdb re-hosts the immuneACCESS table, in-frame sequences only. Its copies lack some clones; in the studies checked, an unresolved V gene accounts for under half of them, and the cause for the rest is not known. The D gene and trimming were derived from the DNA, and the V and J assignments and clone size from that table. Recorded for this sample are 100,000 to 150,000 clones; just under 80% of them occurred a single time. The ten largest clonotypes hold approximately 1.6% of the sample.

The cohort consisted of approximately 690 healthy bone marrow donors. At the time of sampling, every cohort member was nominally healthy, though immune exposures that went unrecorded were likely present. The donor tested CMV seronegative and was one of the 352 seronegative cohort members. A peripheral blood sample was provided by each donor, and peripheral blood mononuclear cells were used for TCR beta sequencing. Genomic DNA extraction from the blood cell samples was performed with the Qiagen DNeasy Blood Extraction Kit. The germline V gene gives CDR1 as MGHRA and CDR2 as YSYEKL. V sheds 3 bases and J sheds 0 bases, leaving 12 bases between their ends. From the cysteine up to the phenylalanine, the CDR3 has a length of 16 residues. The entry retains the CDR3 DNA only, 48 bases that are in frame from base 1. Paper-wide results and their limitations: In both the original and validation cohorts, the classifier was reported to diagnose cytomegalovirus status with high specificity and sensitivity. The 87-base-pair reads could not distinguish some IMGT-functional V segments, including TRBV6-2 and TRBV6-3, so those segments were excluded. Because HLA typing was unavailable for some donors at each locus, only the typed subset was used in association tests. A further reported finding was that TCR beta sequences accurately predicted the HLA-A and HLA-B alleles for most subjects in the first cohort. Correlated functional status among segregating V segments might be attributable to linkage disequilibrium, but an unknown experimental factor could not be ruled out. It was suggested by the authors that the approach could potentially be generalized to other disease states and immunological phenotypes. A few of the identified cytomegalovirus-associated TCR beta chains were confirmed in vitro to be specific for cytomegalovirus antigens. At a false discovery rate of 0.05, a later analysis linked around 17,000 TCR beta sequences to specific HLA alleles. A later analysis found that most CMV-associated TCR beta chains appeared HLA-restricted, with HLA associations seemingly driven largely by CMV exposure. Compared with equally common non-associated chains, HLA-associated TCR beta chains in a later analysis were more clonally expanded and had lower generation probabilities. Most TCR sequences were seen in very few donors, while some public TCRs were found in many individuals. A later genetic analysis reported fewer N-insertions in productive TCRs among donors in an Asian-associated ancestry cluster than the roughly 690-donor mean. According to a later analysis, parvovirus B19, influenza, CMV and Epstein-Barr virus appeared linked to several top co-occurrence clusters. The presence/absence analyses assumed that sequencing depth was roughly uniform across donors, and that assumption may not be true. When HLA alleles, especially DR and DQ, strongly co-occurred, attributing TCR associations to individual alleles was difficult. In a later analysis, the rate of TCR association differed among HLA loci, with DRB1 alleles having the most associated TCRs and HLA-C alleles having the fewest. The earlier analysis of some 540 of the donors excluded 15 to 20 rarely observed V segments, including chromosome 9 orphons, because counts were too low. A later genetic analysis associated a missense DCLRE1C variant with V-gene and J-gene trimming of TCR beta chains, and an independent cohort replicated the association. The study listed around 160 TCR beta chains as associated with cytomegalovirus. This cohort had only TCR beta chains sequenced, and the lack of alpha or paired-chain data limited which features could be detected. In an earlier analysis of roughly 500 of the donors, most TCR beta V segments appeared in productive rearrangements about 87% or about 30% of the time, broadly matching IMGT annotations. A cluster of highly shared sequence variants was judged likely to be a technical artifact of the sequencing pipeline. The only immune exposure information available for the cohort was CMV serostatus.

Remarks on this clone: What this receptor recognizes is not known. Base qualities are not provided; no much larger clone lies one nucleotide away.

Source material: PBMCs. The sequence derives from a woman aged 18-29 years in good health and CMV-seronegative. The rearrangement combines TRBV4-1 with TRBJ1-5; the D segment could be TRBD1, given 6 matching bases. The DNA sequence is given as TGCGCCAGCAGCCACTCTCCAGGGGCTAGCAATCAGCCCCAGCATTTT. Protein translation: CASSHSPGASNQPQHF.